These 5 T cell receptor beta chains were sequenced from one sample in a study of blood T cells in healthy people across ages. Using a J-beta primer mix together with a sample-barcoded 5' primer, a second PCR was run for roughly 7 to 12 cycles. TCRdb fed the 5' RACE reads into MiXCR, producing one record per CDR3 protein. In the table there are some 640,000 distinct CDR3 sequences, 45% to 50% of which are singletons. Material for sequencing was blood. Receptors originate from a woman aged 55-69 years in good health.

This clonotype occurred once. The gene calls are TRBV7-9 and TRBJ1-2; 8 bases are a match to TRBD1. The germline CDR1 and CDR2 sequences are SEHNR and FQNEAQ (reference sequence). The CDR3 covers 14 residues. After removal of 5 bases from V and 5 bases from J, the junction contained 7 bases not matched to a gene. The CDR3 DNA sequence: TGTGCCAGCAGCATGGGGGACAGGAGTTATGGCTACACCTTC. Encoded protein: CASSMGDRSYGYTF. Supplemented by reference TRBV7-9 and TRBJ1-2, the full variable domain reads DTGVSQNPRHKITKRGQNVTFRCDPISEHNRLYWYRQTLGQGPEFLTYFQNEAQLEKSRLLSDRFSAERPKGSFSTLEIQRTEQGDSAMYLCASSMGDRSYGYTFGSGTRLTVV.

This clonotype has a handful of counts. The V gene is TRBV5-1, the J gene TRBJ1-4, with D possibly matching TRBD1 (5 bases). Deletions cut 3 bases from V and 6 bases from J, with 9 bases between. Germline V gene lookup returns CDR1 SGHRS and CDR2 YFSETQ. The CDR3 is made up of 13 amino acids. Here the CDR3 DNA reads TGCGCCAGCAGCTCGGGAGGGGATGAAAAACTGTTTTTT. Translated, it gives CASSSGGDEKLFF. The full variable domain, rest sourced from reference TRBV5-1 and TRBJ1-4, is KAGVTQTPRYLIKTRGQQVTLSCSPISGHRSVSWYQQTPGQGLQFLFEYFSETQRNKGNFPGRFSGRQFSNSRSEMNVSTLELGDSALYLCASSSGGDEKLFFGSGTQLSVL.

The rearrangement joins TRBV6-6 to TRBJ2-5; 9 bases match TRBD1. The germline gives CDR1 MNHNY, CDR2 SVGAGI (reference sequence). CDR3 length: 15 residues. V shed 2 bases, J shed 11 bases, and the junction held 12 bases outside the gene matches. As DNA, the CDR3 is TGTGCCAGCAGTTACGCCGCCGGGACAGGGACGGAGCAGTACTTC. Translation gives CASSYAAGTGTEQYF.

The chain is built from TRBV7-2 and TRBJ1-4; D not certain. Germline assignment: CDR1 SGHTA and CDR2 FQGNSA. The CDR3 loop spans 13 amino acids. The germline V and J ends were trimmed by 1 base and 11 bases, with 11 bases remaining between them. This chain's CDR3 is CASSLVAETKLFF. The CDR3 nucleotides read TGTGCCAGCAGCTTAGTGGCAGAGACGAAACTGTTTTTT. Full variable domain (rest looked up from reference TRBV7-2 and TRBJ1-4): GAGVSQSPSNKVTEKGKDVELRCDPISGHTALYWYRQSLGQGLEFLIYFQGNSAPDKSGLPSDRFSAERTGGSVSTLTIQRTQQEDSAVYLCASSLVAETKLFFGSGTQLSVL.

This chain uses TRBV20-1 with TRBJ1-6; D uncertain. Trimming took off 3 bases at V and 5 bases at J, with 5 bases between the two ends. Germline CDR1 is DFQATT and CDR2 is SNEGSKA (reference sequence). This CDR3 comprises 12 residues. CDR3 amino acids: CSASPNNSPLHF. CDR3 sequence (DNA): TGCAGTGCTAGTCCGAATAATTCACCCCTCCACTTT.